This entry features one T cell receptor (beta chain) sequence. Its antigen is unknown. The source of the sample is a study of OX40 agonist ivuxolimab in advanced cancers. Findings and caveats of the study: Partly responding patients at 0.1-3.0 mg/kg showed some of the smallest clonal expansion.

Repertoires were generated with immunoSEQ multiplex PCR, while TCRdb's copy carries only in-frame clones and drops some. The sample carries tens of thousands of clones, about nine tenths recorded once. Sampled blood was obtained at baseline, cycle 4 day 1, and cycle 7 day 1. Trimming took 2 bases from V and 0 from J, leaving 10 bases between them. The germline CDR1 and CDR2 sequences are MGHDK and SYGVNS. The CDR3 loop spans 16 amino acids. This sample comprised CD4+ or CD8+ T cells sorted from blood, obtained in a trial of the OX40 agonist ivuxolimab. This TCR was sampled from an adult with an advanced solid tumor such as melanoma, head and neck, liver or kidney cancer. V gene TRBV25-1 combines with J gene TRBJ1-4; D remains unclear. The CDR3 protein is CASSENAVSTNEKLFF. The CDR3 bases are TGTGCCAGCAGTGAAAACGCCGTCTCAACTAATGAAAAACTGTTTTTT.